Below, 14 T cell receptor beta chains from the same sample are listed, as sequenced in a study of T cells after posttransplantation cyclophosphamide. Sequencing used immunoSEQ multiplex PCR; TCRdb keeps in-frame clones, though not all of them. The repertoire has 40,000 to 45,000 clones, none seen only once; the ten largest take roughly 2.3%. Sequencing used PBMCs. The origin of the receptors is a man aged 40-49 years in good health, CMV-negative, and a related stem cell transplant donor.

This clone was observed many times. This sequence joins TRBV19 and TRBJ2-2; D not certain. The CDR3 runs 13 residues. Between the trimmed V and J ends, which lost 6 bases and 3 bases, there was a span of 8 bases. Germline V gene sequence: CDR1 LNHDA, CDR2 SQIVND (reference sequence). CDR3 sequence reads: CASRPGYTGELFF. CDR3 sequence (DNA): TGTGCCAGTAGGCCCGGTTACACCGGGGAGCTGTTTTTT. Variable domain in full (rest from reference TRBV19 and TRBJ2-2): DGGITQSPKYLFRKEGQNVTLSCEQNLNHDAMYWYRQDPGQGLRLIYYSQIVNDFQKGDIAEGYSVSREKKESFPLTVTSAQKNPTAFYLCASRPGYTGELFFGEGSRLTVL.

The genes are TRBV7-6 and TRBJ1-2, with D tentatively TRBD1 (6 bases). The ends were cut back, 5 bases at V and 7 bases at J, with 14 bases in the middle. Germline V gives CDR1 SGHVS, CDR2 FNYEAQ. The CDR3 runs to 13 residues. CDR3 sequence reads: CASSATTGSGYTF. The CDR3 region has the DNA TGTGCCAGCAGCGCCACCACAGGGTCTGGCTACACCTTC.

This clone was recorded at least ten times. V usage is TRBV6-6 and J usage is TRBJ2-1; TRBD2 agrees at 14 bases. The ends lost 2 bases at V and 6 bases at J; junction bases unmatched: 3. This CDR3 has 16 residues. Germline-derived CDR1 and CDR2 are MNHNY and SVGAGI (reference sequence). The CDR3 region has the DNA TGTGCCAGCAGTTACATGACTAGCGGGGGGGTCAATGAGCAGTTCTTC. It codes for CASSYMTSGGVNEQFF.

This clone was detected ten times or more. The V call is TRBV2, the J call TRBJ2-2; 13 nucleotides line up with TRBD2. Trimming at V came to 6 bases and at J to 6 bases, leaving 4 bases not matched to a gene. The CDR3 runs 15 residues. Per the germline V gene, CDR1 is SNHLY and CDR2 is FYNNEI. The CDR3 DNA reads TGTGCCAGCAGACTAGCGGGGGGGCCTGCCGGGGAGCTGTTTTTT. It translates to CASRLAGGPAGELFF. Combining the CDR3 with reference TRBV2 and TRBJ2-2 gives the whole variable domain EPEVTQTPSHQVTQMGQEVILRCVPISNHLYFYWYRQILGQKVEFLVSFYNNEISEKSEIFDDQFSVERPDGSNFTLKIRSTKLEDSAMYFCASRLAGGPAGELFFGEGSRLTVL.

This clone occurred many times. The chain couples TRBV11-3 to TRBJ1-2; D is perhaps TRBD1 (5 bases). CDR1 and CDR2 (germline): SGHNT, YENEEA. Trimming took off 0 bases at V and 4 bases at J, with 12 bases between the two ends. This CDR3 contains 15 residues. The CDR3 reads CASSLDRRASYGYTF. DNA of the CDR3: TGTGCCAGCAGCTTAGATCGCAGGGCCTCCTATGGCTACACCTTC.

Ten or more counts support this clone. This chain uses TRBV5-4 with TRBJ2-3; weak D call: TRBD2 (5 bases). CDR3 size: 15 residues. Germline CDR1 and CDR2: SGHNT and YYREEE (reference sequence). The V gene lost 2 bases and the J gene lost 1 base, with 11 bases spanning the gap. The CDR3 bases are TGTGCCAGCAGCTTTCGAGGGTTTGGCACAGATACGCAGTATTTT. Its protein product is CASSFRGFGTDTQYF.

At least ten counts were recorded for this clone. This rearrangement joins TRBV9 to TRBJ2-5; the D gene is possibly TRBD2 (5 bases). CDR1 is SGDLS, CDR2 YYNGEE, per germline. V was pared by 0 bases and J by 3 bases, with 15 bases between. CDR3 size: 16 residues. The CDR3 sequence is CASSVGLGLREETQYF. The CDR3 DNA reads TGTGCCAGCAGCGTAGGTCTGGGGTTGAGGGAAGAGACCCAGTACTTC.

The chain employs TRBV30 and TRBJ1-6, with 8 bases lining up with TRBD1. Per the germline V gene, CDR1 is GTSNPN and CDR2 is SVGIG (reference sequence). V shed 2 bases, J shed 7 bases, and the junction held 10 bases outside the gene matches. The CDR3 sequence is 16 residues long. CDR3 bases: TGTGCCTGGAGTCGTATCCGGGACAGGCCAAATTCACCCCTCCACTTT. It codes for CAWSRIRDRPNSPLHF.

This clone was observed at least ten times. The CDR3 DNA sequence: TGTGCCAGCAGTTGGGACAGGGGGGACTGGTTCTTC. Its translation is CASSWDRGDWFF. V gene TRBV6-1 combines with J gene TRBJ2-1; 11 bases are a match to TRBD1. The ends lost 5 bases at V and 15 bases at J; junction bases unmatched: 6. The CDR3 extends over 12 amino acids. Germline CDR1 MNHNS, CDR2 SASEGT.

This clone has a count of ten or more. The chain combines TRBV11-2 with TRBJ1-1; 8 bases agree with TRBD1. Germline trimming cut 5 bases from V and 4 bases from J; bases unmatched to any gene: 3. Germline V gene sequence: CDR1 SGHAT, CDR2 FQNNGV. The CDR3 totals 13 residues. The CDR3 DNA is TGTGCCAGCAGCGGACAGGGTTTCACTGAAGCTTTCTTT. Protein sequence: CASSGQGFTEAFF.

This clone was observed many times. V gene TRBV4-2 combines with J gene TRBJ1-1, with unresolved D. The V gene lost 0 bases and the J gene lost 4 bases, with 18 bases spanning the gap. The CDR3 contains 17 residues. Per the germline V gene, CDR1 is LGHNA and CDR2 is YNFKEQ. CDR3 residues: CASSQDAERRGGTEAFF. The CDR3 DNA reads TGTGCCAGCAGCCAAGATGCCGAGCGGCGGGGTGGCACTGAAGCTTTCTTT.

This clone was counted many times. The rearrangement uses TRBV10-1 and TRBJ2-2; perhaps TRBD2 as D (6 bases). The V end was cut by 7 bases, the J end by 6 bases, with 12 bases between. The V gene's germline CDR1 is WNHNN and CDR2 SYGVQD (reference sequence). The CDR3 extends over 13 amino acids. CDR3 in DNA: TGCGCCAGCATGGGACTTGGTTCCGGGGAGCTGTTTTTT. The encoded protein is CASMGLGSGELFF.

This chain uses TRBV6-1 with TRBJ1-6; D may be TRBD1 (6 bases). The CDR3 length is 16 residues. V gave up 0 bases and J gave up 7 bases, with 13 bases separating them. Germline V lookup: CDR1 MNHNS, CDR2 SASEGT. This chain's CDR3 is CASSEAPGAENSPLHF. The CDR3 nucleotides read TGTGCCAGCAGTGAAGCGCCAGGGGCTGAGAATTCACCCCTCCACTTT.

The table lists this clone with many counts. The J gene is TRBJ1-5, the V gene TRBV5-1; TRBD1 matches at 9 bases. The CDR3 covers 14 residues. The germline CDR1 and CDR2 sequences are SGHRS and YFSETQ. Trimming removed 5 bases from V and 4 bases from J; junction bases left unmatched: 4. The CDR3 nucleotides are TGCGCCAGCAGTACGACAGGGGGGAATCAGCCCCAGCATTTT. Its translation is CASSTTGGNQPQHF.